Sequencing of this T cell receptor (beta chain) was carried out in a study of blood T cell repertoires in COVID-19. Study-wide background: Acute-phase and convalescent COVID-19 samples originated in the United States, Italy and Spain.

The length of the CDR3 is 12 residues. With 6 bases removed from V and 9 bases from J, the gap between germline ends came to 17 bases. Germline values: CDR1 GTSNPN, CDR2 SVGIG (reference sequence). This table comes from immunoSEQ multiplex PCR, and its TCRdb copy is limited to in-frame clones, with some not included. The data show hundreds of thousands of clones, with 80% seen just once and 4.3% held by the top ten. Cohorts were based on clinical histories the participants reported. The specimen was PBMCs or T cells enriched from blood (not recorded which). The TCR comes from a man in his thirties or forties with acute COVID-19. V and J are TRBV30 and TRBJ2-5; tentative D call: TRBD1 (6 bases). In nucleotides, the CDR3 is TGTGCCTGCACGAGGGGGTCTGGGGCCCAGTACTTC. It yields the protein CACTRGSGAQYF.